Presented here are 2 T cell receptor beta chains from one specimen sequenced in a study of blood T cell repertoires in COVID-19. TCRdb's copy holds only in-frame clones and misses some; the assay was immunoSEQ multiplex PCR. The sample has approximately 50,000 clones, approximately 78% seen once; the top ten hold roughly 30%. Sequenced: peripheral blood. The receptors originated from a man aged 60 to 69 with COVID-19, enrolled during active disease.

This chain uses TRBV5-1 with TRBJ1-3, with TRBD1 identical over 10 bases. Germline V gene sequence: CDR1 SGHRS, CDR2 YFSETQ. The V and J ends lost 3 bases and 6 bases, in that order; junction bases with no gene match: 6. The CDR3 has 15 amino acids. CDR3 in amino acids: CASSSDGTGANTIYF. In DNA form, the CDR3 reads TGCGCCAGCAGCTCGGACGGGACAGGGGCAAACACCATATATTTT.

V usage is TRBV2 and J usage is TRBJ1-2; no definite D call. Germline values: CDR1 SNHLY, CDR2 FYNNEI. Trimming pared 3 bases from V and 5 bases from J, leaving 19 bases between. The CDR3 totals 16 residues. The CDR3 DNA sequence: TGTGCCAGCAGTGATATCGGTTCGAGGGTAACATATGGCTACACCTTC. It codes for CASSDIGSRVTYGYTF. Looking up the rest from reference TRBV2 and TRBJ1-2 gives the full variable domain: EPEVTQTPSHQVTQMGQEVILRCVPISNHLYFYWYRQILGQKVEFLVSFYNNEISEKSEIFDDQFSVERPDGSNFTLKIRSTKLEDSAMYFCASSDIGSRVTYGYTFGSGTRLTVV.